These 31 T cell receptor beta chains came from one sample sequenced in a study of T cell responses to AZD1222 COVID-19 vaccine. Clones were read by immunoSEQ multiplex PCR, and TCRdb kept only the in-frame ones, dropping some. The profile shows approximately 180,000 clones, 80% to 90% of them singletons. The sequencing here drew on peripheral blood, taken on day 0 of AZD1222 vaccination. The receptor source for this set is an adult in good health.

This rearrangement joins TRBV9 to TRBJ1-1, with 7 nucleotides matching TRBD1. V was clipped by 0 bases and J by 4 bases; unmatched bases: 3. CDR1 and CDR2 from the germline V gene are SGDLS and YYNGEE. The CDR3 runs to 14 residues. The CDR3 region is CASSVVGGGTEAFF. The CDR3 DNA sequence: TGTGCCAGCAGCGTAGTAGGGGGCGGCACTGAAGCTTTCTTT.

V is TRBV7-9 and J is TRBJ1-2, with D tentatively TRBD1 (6 bases). CDR1 and CDR2 from the germline V gene are SEHNR and FQNEAQ (reference sequence). This CDR3 has 16 amino acids. The germline V and J ends were trimmed by 6 bases and 8 bases, with 25 bases remaining between them. The CDR3 spells CASSQGGRGVVYGYTF. CDR3 in DNA: TGTGCCAGCAGTCAGGGAGGAAGGGGGGTAGTATACGGCTACACCTTC.

This clone was detected once. The CDR3 region has the DNA TGTGCCAGTAGTATCACCTTCACAGATACGCAGTATTTT. Translated: CASSITFTDTQYF. V and J are TRBV19 and TRBJ2-3; no firm D call. The germline V and J ends were trimmed by 3 bases and 2 bases, with 6 bases remaining between them. Germline CDR1 LNHDA, CDR2 SQIVND (reference sequence). The CDR3 has 13 amino acids.

This chain links TRBV29-1 with TRBJ2-2; 7 bases are a match to TRBD2. The CDR3 is 14 amino acids. V shed 4 bases and J 0 bases; nucleotides not matched to a gene: 2. Germline CDR1 is SQVTM and CDR2 is ANQGSEA. CDR3 region: CSVGGGTNTGELFF. CDR3 DNA sequence: TGCAGCGTTGGGGGAGGGACGAACACCGGGGAGCTGTTTTTT.

The chain links TRBV9 to TRBJ2-3; TRBD2 aligns across 7 bases. The trim removed 3 bases at V and 1 base at J, leaving 8 bases unmatched. The CDR3 runs 16 residues. Germline CDR1 SGDLS, CDR2 YYNGEE. CDR3 sequence reads: CASSAGLGVGTDTQYF. The CDR3 bases are TGTGCCAGCAGCGCAGGACTAGGAGTGGGCACAGATACGCAGTATTTT.

V usage is TRBV18 and J usage is TRBJ2-2; TRBD1 or TRBD2 may be the D gene (7 bases each). This CDR3 has 15 amino acids. Per germline, CDR1 KGHSH and CDR2 LQKENI. Trimming removed 6 bases from V and 2 bases from J, with 13 bases in between. The CDR3 DNA follows: TGTGCCAGCTCCCAGCGGGACAGTAACACCGGGGAGCTGTTTTTT. Translating gives CASSQRDSNTGELFF.

The V gene is TRBV2, the J gene TRBJ1-5; D ambiguous. Germline CDR1 reads SNHLY; CDR2 reads FYNNEI. V was clipped by 8 bases and J by 2 bases, with 13 bases between them. The CDR3 is 14 residues long. In DNA form, the CDR3 reads TGTGCCAGCCGCCCGGGGAATCGCAATCAGCCCCAGCATTTT. This gives the protein CASRPGNRNQPQHF.

The chain links TRBV6-5 to TRBJ2-7; 9 nucleotides match TRBD1. CDR3 length: 14 amino acids. CDR1 MNHEY and CDR2 SVGAGI come from the germline V gene. Trimming took 4 bases from V and 2 from J; bases not matched to a gene: 3. The CDR3 is CASSSGTGTYEQYF. The DNA for the CDR3 is TGTGCCAGCAGTTCCGGGACAGGGACCTACGAGCAGTACTTC.

This rearrangement joins TRBV5-3 to TRBJ2-5; the D is unclear. TRBV5-3 is an open reading frame whose function is uncertain. V gave up 4 bases and J gave up 3 bases, with 13 bases separating them. This CDR3 has 14 residues. The DNA of the CDR3 is TGTGCCAGAAGCACCGGCCCCCAGAAAGAGACCCAGTACTTC. Its protein is CARSTGPQKETQYF.

The rearrangement joins TRBV6-5 to TRBJ1-5, with D possibly being TRBD1 (6 bases). The V gene's germline CDR1 is MNHEY and CDR2 SVGAGI. Trimming pared 6 bases from V and 0 bases from J, leaving 12 bases between. This CDR3 region has 15 residues. For the CDR3, the DNA is TGTGCCAGCAGACACAGGGTAACTAGCAATCAGCCCCAGCATTTT. Its protein is CASRHRVTSNQPQHF.

The J gene is TRBJ2-1, the V gene TRBV4-3; the D call may be TRBD1 or TRBD2 (5 bases each). With 1 base removed from V and 10 bases from J, the gap between germline ends came to 11 bases. CDR3 length: 13 residues. CDR1 and CDR2 (germline): LGHNA, YSLEER. Here the CDR3 DNA reads TGCGCCAGCAGCCAAGTACGGGGCACCGAGCAGTTCTTC. Its protein product is CASSQVRGTEQFF.

This chain links TRBV5-1 with TRBJ2-3, with 8 bases fitting TRBD2. The junction had 4 bases not matched to a gene; V was cut back by 4 bases and J by 0 bases. Germline V gene lookup returns CDR1 SGHRS and CDR2 YFSETQ. The CDR3 spans 15 residues. The CDR3 DNA follows: TGCGCCAGCAGCGAATTAGCGGGAAGCACAGATACGCAGTATTTT. Translation: CASSELAGSTDTQYF.

This chain links TRBV4-1 with TRBJ2-3; 10 positions match TRBD2. This CDR3 has 16 amino acids. Germline V gene lookup returns CDR1 MGHRA and CDR2 YSYEKL. Trimming took 2 bases from V and 5 from J; bases not matched to a gene: 7. The CDR3 sequence is CASSQLLAGARDTQYF. In DNA form, the CDR3 reads TGCGCCAGCAGCCAACTCCTAGCGGGGGCACGAGATACGCAGTATTTT.

The chain carries TRBV7-8 and TRBJ1-1; D is ambiguous. Germline lookup yields CDR1 SGHVS and CDR2 FQNEAQ. CDR3 length: 14 residues. V was trimmed by 0 bases and J by 1 base, leaving 6 bases between them. CDR3 in amino acids: CASSLAVPNTEAFF. The CDR3 DNA is TGTGCCAGCAGCTTAGCGGTTCCGAACACTGAAGCTTTCTTT. Drawing the rest from reference TRBV7-8 and TRBJ1-1, the complete variable domain is GAGVSQSPRYKVAKRGQDVALRCDPISGHVSLFWYQQALGQGPEFLTYFQNEAQLDKSGLPSDRFFAERPEGSVSTLKIQRTQQEDSAVYLCASSLAVPNTEAFFGQGTRLTVV.

The CDR3 region is CASSEGQGSQPQHF. The CDR3 DNA follows: TGTGCCAGCAGTGAAGGACAGGGTAGTCAGCCCCAGCATTTT. The chain joins TRBV6-1 to TRBJ1-5; 7 bases are shared with TRBD1. The germline V gene has CDR1 MNHNS and CDR2 SASEGT. This CDR3 has 14 residues. Trimming removed 1 base from V and 6 bases from J; junction bases left unmatched: 3.

The chain combines TRBV6-5 with TRBJ2-5, with D unclear. Looked up from germline, CDR1 is MNHEY and CDR2 is SVGAGI. V was pared by 6 bases and J by 5 bases, with 10 bases between. The CDR3 consists of 12 residues. The DNA for the CDR3 is TGTGCCAGCAGGGATAATCGGGAGACCCAGTACTTC. It encodes CASRDNRETQYF.

The chain uses TRBV30 and TRBJ1-5; TRBD1 matches at 8 bases. Germline V gene sequence: CDR1 GTSNPN, CDR2 SVGIG (reference sequence). V trimming: 5 bases; J trimming: 3 bases; junction bases outside the gene matches: 3. The CDR3 runs to 13 residues. The CDR3 sequence is CAWEQGDNQPQHF. The CDR3 DNA reads TGTGCCTGGGAACAGGGGGACAATCAGCCCCAGCATTTT.

The table lists this clone with a count of one. The V gene is TRBV3-1 (or the pseudogene TRBV3-2), the J gene TRBJ2-7; a possible D gene is TRBD2 (6 bases). Deletions cut 1 base from V and 6 bases from J, with 16 bases between. The CDR3 has 15 residues. CDR1 is LGHDT, CDR2 YNNKEL, per germline (reference sequence). This chain's CDR3 is CASSQGGLGGSEQYF. The CDR3 nucleotides read TGTGCCAGCAGCCAAGGTGGACTGGGGGGAAGCGAGCAGTACTTC.

The chain is built from TRBV5-1 and TRBJ2-7, with TRBD1 matching over 8 bases. The CDR3 has 15 amino acids. Germline V gene lookup returns CDR1 SGHRS and CDR2 YFSETQ. Unmatched junction bases numbered 6, after V lost 4 bases and J lost 0 bases. The CDR3 sequence: CASSGRGQGSYEQYF. DNA of the CDR3: TGCGCCAGCAGCGGCCGAGGACAGGGCTCCTACGAGCAGTACTTC.

The chain combines TRBV2 with TRBJ2-2, with TRBD2 as a possible D gene (6 bases). The germline V and J ends were trimmed by 3 bases and 4 bases, with 9 bases remaining between them. This CDR3 comprises 14 residues. CDR1 is SNHLY and CDR2 is FYNNEI in the germline V gene. The DNA for the CDR3 is TGTGCCAGCAGTGAGAGAGCGGGCACCGGGGAGCTGTTTTTT. This sequence encodes CASSERAGTGELFF. The whole variable domain, remainder taken from reference TRBV2 and TRBJ2-2, is EPEVTQTPSHQVTQMGQEVILRCVPISNHLYFYWYRQILGQKVEFLVSFYNNEISEKSEIFDDQFSVERPDGSNFTLKIRSTKLEDSAMYFCASSERAGTGELFFGEGSRLTVL.

This sequence joins TRBV7-2 and TRBJ2-7; the D is unclear. V gave up 5 bases and J gave up 5 bases, with 13 bases separating them. Germline V lookup: CDR1 SGHTA, CDR2 FQGNSA. There are 13 residues in the CDR3. For the CDR3, the DNA is TGTGCCAGCAGCCCCCGGCGAATCGACGAGCAGTACTTC. Encoded protein: CASSPRRIDEQYF.

The chain couples TRBV2 to TRBJ1-5; a weak D match, TRBD1 (5 bases). The CDR3 has 14 amino acids. V lost 4 bases and J lost 8, with 15 bases in between. Germline CDR1 SNHLY, CDR2 FYNNEI. The chain's CDR3 is CASSAGTAHEPQHF. The CDR3 coding sequence is TGTGCCAGCAGTGCCGGGACGGCCCATGAGCCCCAGCATTTT.

The V and J genes are TRBV18 and TRBJ1-6; D is unclear. Germline values: CDR1 KGHSH, CDR2 LQKENI. V was clipped by 2 bases and J by 5 bases, with 16 bases between them. The CDR3 has 17 amino acids. CDR3 protein: CASSPAPRPTHNSPLHF. The CDR3 nucleotides are TGTGCCAGCTCACCAGCCCCTCGACCCACACATAATTCACCCCTCCACTTT.

The J gene is TRBJ1-3, the V gene TRBV5-6; no reliable D call. The CDR3 is 16 residues long. With 0 bases removed from V and 0 bases from J, the gap between germline ends came to 10 bases. Germline CDR1 SGHDT, CDR2 YYEEEE. The CDR3 nucleotides read TGTGCCAGCAGCTTGGTGCGACAAACCTCTGGAAACACCATATATTTT. It yields the protein CASSLVRQTSGNTIYF.

CDR3 residues: CASSVVPDRGEAFF. In nucleotides, the CDR3 is TGTGCCAGCAGCGTAGTTCCCGATCGGGGTGAAGCTTTCTTT. V and J are TRBV9 and TRBJ1-1, with unresolved D. Germline V gene sequence: CDR1 SGDLS, CDR2 YYNGEE. V shed 0 bases and J shed 7 bases, with 13 bases lying between them. CDR3 length: 14 amino acids. Supplemented by reference TRBV9 and TRBJ1-1, the full variable domain reads DSGVTQTPKHLITATGQRVTLRCSPRSGDLSVYWYQQSLDQGLQFLIQYYNGEERAKGNILERFSAQQFPDLHSELNLSSLELGDSALYFCASSVVPDRGEAFFGQGTRLTVV.

The chain has TRBV3-1 (or the pseudogene TRBV3-2) and TRBJ2-3; 10 nucleotides align to TRBD2. Germline V gene sequence: CDR1 LGHDT, CDR2 YNNKEL (reference sequence). The CDR3 contains 16 residues. J gave up 0 bases and V 4 bases, and 4 bases lay outside the gene matches. The DNA for the CDR3 is TGTGCCAGCAGCCTCGGACTAGCGGCTAGCACAGATACGCAGTATTTT. Its translation is CASSLGLAASTDTQYF.

The genes are TRBV5-4 and TRBJ2-4; D is perhaps TRBD1 (6 bases). V lost 0 bases to trimming and J lost 7 bases, with 14 bases between them. Germline values: CDR1 SGHNT, CDR2 YYREEE (reference sequence). This CDR3 contains 15 residues. The CDR3 DNA sequence: TGTGCCAGCAGCTTGGTTTCAGGGGTTGGGAACATTCAGTACTTC. Its translation: CASSLVSGVGNIQYF. The full variable domain, rest sourced from reference TRBV5-4 and TRBJ2-4, is ETGVTQSPTHLIKTRGQQVTLRCSSQSGHNTVSWYQQALGQGPQFIFQYYREEENGRGNFPPRFSGLQFPNYSSELNVNALELDDSALYLCASSLVSGVGNIQYFGAGTRLSVL.

This clone showed up just once. The chain joins TRBV7-9 to TRBJ2-7; TRBD2 matches at 9 bases. CDR3 length: 19 residues. V lost 1 base to trimming and J lost 1 base; unmatched junction nucleotides: 14. CDR1 SEHNR and CDR2 FQNEAQ come from the germline V gene (reference sequence). The CDR3 spells CASSLGFVVAGGPSYEQYF. Written as DNA, the CDR3 is TGTGCCAGCAGCTTAGGGTTCGTTGTCGCGGGAGGGCCTTCCTACGAGCAGTACTTC.

This clone appeared a single time. This chain connects TRBV5-1 to TRBJ1-2; the match to TRBD1 covers 9 bases. CDR3 length equals 14 residues. CDR1 and CDR2 from the germline V gene are SGHRS and YFSETQ. Germline trimming cut 2 bases from V and 8 bases from J; bases unmatched to any gene: 7. CDR3 DNA: TGCGCCAGCAGCTTACCGGGACAGGGCAGGGGCTACACCTTC. Its protein product is CASSLPGQGRGYTF.

This clone was picked up one time. This chain connects TRBV27 to TRBJ1-2; unclear D gene. The CDR3 is made up of 15 amino acids. The V gene lost 1 base and the J gene lost 0 bases, with 9 bases spanning the gap. Germline V gives CDR1 MNHEY, CDR2 SMNVEV (reference sequence). In DNA form, the CDR3 reads TGTGCCAGCAGTTTATTTTCGTCAGCTAACTATGGCTACACCTTC. This gives the protein CASSLFSSANYGYTF.

The gene calls are TRBV30 and TRBJ1-3; TRBD1 might be the D (6 bases). The CDR3 spans 15 residues. Germline values: CDR1 GTSNPN, CDR2 SVGIG (reference sequence). Trimming cost V 5 bases and J 4 bases, with 18 bases left between them. CDR3 sequence: CAWGLYEDRGNTIYF. Here the CDR3 DNA reads TGTGCCTGGGGTTTATACGAAGACAGGGGAAACACCATATATTTT.